This section outlines one T cell receptor beta chain sequence together with its context. No antigen is known for it. This CDR3 is also generated by other DNA sequences in the sample. This CDR3 comprises 12 residues. Germline CDR1 is SGHVS and CDR2 is FQNEAQ. Trimming shortened V by 5 bases and J by 5 bases, and 9 bases separated the two germline ends. The sample originates from a study of lymphopenia after photon versus proton radiotherapy. The study's findings and limits: Post-nadir TCR diversity decline inversely tracked overall survival among those who died. Better survival with proton therapy was suggested as possible, not demonstrated. Oligoclonal CD8+ Temra expansion after nadir drove photon patients' diversity drop.

Clones were read by immunoSEQ multiplex PCR, and TCRdb kept only the in-frame ones, dropping some. The table includes tens of thousands of clones, 92% detected once. The specimen was peripheral blood, collected from a patient treated with photon-based radiotherapy. This chain joins TRBV7-8 and TRBJ2-5; D is unclear. The sequence came from a man in his 60s with cholangiocarcinoma. DNA of the CDR3: TGTGCCAGCAGCCTAAGTGGTGAGACCCAGTACTTC. Translation gives CASSLSGETQYF.